What follows are 7 T cell receptor beta chains derived from one specimen sequenced in a study of tumor-infiltrating lymphocytes in localized non-small cell lung cancer. Libraries were prepared by immunoSEQ multiplex PCR; TCRdb keeps only in-frame clonotypes and omits some of them. Among 7,000 to 8,500 clones listed, roughly 79% were seen once. The material sequenced was uninvolved lung tissue not adjacent to the tumor. The receptors shown here come from a human donor with non-small cell lung cancer.

The chain joins TRBV5-4 to TRBJ2-6; D unresolved. This CDR3 is 13 amino acids long. The V end lost 0 bases, the J end lost 3 bases, and 1 base lay between the germline ends. The V gene's germline CDR1 is SGHNT and CDR2 YYREEE (reference sequence). DNA for the CDR3: TGTGCCAGCAGCTTGGTTGGGGCCAACGTCCTGACTTTC. Translating gives CASSLVGANVLTF.

To note about this clone: The limits of the CDR3 on the DNA are not certain, so only TCRdb's listed CDR3 is given. The gene calls are TRBV21-1 and TRBJ1-2. TRBV21-1 represents a pseudogene. Inclusive of both ends, the CDR3 amounts to 19 amino acids. The chain's CDR3 is CASSNVGGGNHKLNYGYTF.

The V gene is TRBV25-1, the J gene TRBJ2-5; maybe TRBD2 (6 bases). The CDR3 covers 15 residues. Trimming cost V 2 bases and J 5 bases, with 15 bases left between them. From germline, CDR1 is MGHDK and CDR2 SYGVNS. The CDR3 sequence: CASSEAGAGRETQYF. The CDR3 DNA reads TGTGCCAGCAGTGAAGCCGGGGCGGGGCGGGAGACCCAGTACTTC.

This clone was counted between two and nine times. The chain uses TRBV2 and TRBJ1-1, with TRBD1 matching 8 bases. The CDR3 consists of 13 residues. Unmatched junction bases numbered 9, after V lost 5 bases and J lost 10 bases. CDR1 SNHLY and CDR2 FYNNEI come from the germline V gene. CDR3 in amino acids: CASSSDRTGRAFF. CDR3 coding DNA: TGTGCCAGCAGTTCGGATAGGACAGGGAGAGCTTTCTTT.

With regard to this clone: Relative to the germline gene, one junction end is altered; a read error may explain this. The chain joins TRBV7-7 to TRBJ2-2; D is unclear. CDR1 and CDR2 (germline): SSHAT, FNYEAQ (reference sequence). This CDR3 spans 14 amino acids. The CDR3 loop is CASSFSDATGELFF. The CDR3 bases are TGTGCTAGCAGCTTCTCCGACGCCACCGGGGAGCTGTTTTTT. The full variable domain, rest sourced from reference TRBV7-7 and TRBJ2-2, is GAGVSQSPRYKVTKRGQDVTLRCDPISSHATLYWYQQALGQGPEFLTYFNYEAQPDKSGLPSDRFSAERPEGSISTLTIQRTEQRDSAMYRCASSFSDATGELFFGEGSRLTVL.

The genes are TRBV27 and TRBJ1-2; maybe TRBD1 (5 bases). Trimming stripped 1 base from V and 5 bases from J, with 17 bases between. Germline CDR1 MNHEY, CDR2 SMNVEV (reference sequence). The CDR3 length is 16 residues. The CDR3 reads CASSLLAGSRGYGYTF. DNA for the CDR3: TGTGCCAGCAGTTTATTGGCAGGGTCGAGAGGGTATGGCTACACCTTC.

This rearrangement joins TRBV7-2 to TRBJ1-1; D is ambiguous. The CDR3 is made up of 12 amino acids. The ends were cut back, 6 bases at V and 8 bases at J, with 13 bases in the middle. Germline assignment: CDR1 SGHTA and CDR2 FQGNSA. The CDR3 loop reads CASRGSFGEAFF. In nucleotides, the CDR3 is TGTGCCAGCAGAGGGAGTTTTGGGGAAGCTTTCTTT.